This T cell receptor beta chain originates from a study of tumor-infiltrating lymphocytes in primary liver carcinoma. Using a constant-region primer together with ProtoScript II reverse transcriptase, TCR beta cDNA was made from about 490 ng of total RNA. Sequencing libraries for TCR beta derived from three nested multiplex PCR rounds that used slightly modified ARM-PCR. Use of TRBV1-TRBV30 forward primers with a C-beta reverse primer characterized the first two PCR rounds, which lasted approximately 11 cycles each. Each CDR3 protein is one row after TCRdb ran MiXCR on the multiplex PCR reads. The table has around 80,000 distinct CDR3 sequences, approximately 69% seen once. Overall study results and limits: It was tumor-adjacent and tumor-blood pairs that overlapped less than tumor region pairs did. Compared with blood, tumor repertoires held significantly more in their top 250 clones.

Comments on this clonotype: The antigen remains unidentified. One junction end does not reproduce the germline sequence, and a read error may be involved.

CDR1 and CDR2 (germline): SEHNR, FQNEAQ (reference sequence). The CDR3 contains 13 residues. Co-extraction yielded RNA and DNA from about 20-30 mg of unsorted bulk tissue. By surgical resection, the patients were treated for their primary liver carcinoma. No treatment had been given to the patients, who were chronically infected with HBV. This clonotype was obtained from a man in his forties with primary liver carcinoma and hepatitis B virus infection. The gene calls are TRBV7-9 and TRBJ2-7, with TRBD2 identical over 7 bases. Sequenced input: tumor-adjacent normal liver tissue. CDR3 region: CAGSLAGSYEQYF. CDR3 DNA: TGTGCCGGCAGCTTAGCGGGCTCCTACGAGCAGTACTTC.